Presented here are 16 T cell receptor beta chains from one specimen sequenced in a study of blood T cell repertoires in COVID-19. The data were produced by immunoSEQ multiplex PCR, yet TCRdb's version contains in-frame clones alone and is incomplete. The sample lists roughly 200,000 clones, roughly 90% seen once, with 0.62% in the top ten. Sequencing was carried out using peripheral blood. These receptors came from a man aged 50-59 years with acute or convalescent COVID-19.

The sample holds a few counts of this clone. This rearrangement joins TRBV4-1 to TRBJ2-7; D is undetermined. Germline V lookup: CDR1 MGHRA, CDR2 YSYEKL. V dropped 4 bases and J dropped 0 bases, with 13 bases sitting between them. The CDR3 runs to 15 residues. Written as DNA, the CDR3 is TGCGCCAGCAGCCTAGAGGCACCGGGCTCCTACGAGCAGTACTTC. Residues: CASSLEAPGSYEQYF.

This clone has just one count. The chain combines TRBV7-2 with TRBJ2-7; perhaps TRBD1 as D (6 bases). Trimming took off 5 bases at V and 6 bases at J, with 17 bases between the two ends. The CDR3 covers 14 residues. Germline loops: CDR1 SGHTA, CDR2 FQGNSA. CDR3 bases: TGTGCCAGCAGCCGGTTTCGGGACACTGGCGAGCAGTACTTC. Translated: CASSRFRDTGEQYF.

This sequence joins TRBV19 and TRBJ2-7; D possibly corresponds to TRBD2 (6 bases). Trimming pared 6 bases from V and 2 bases from J, leaving 11 bases between. The germline V gene has CDR1 LNHDA and CDR2 SQIVND (reference sequence). The CDR3 runs to 13 residues. DNA of the CDR3: TGTGCCAGTAGCCGGGACTGGACCTACGAGCAGTACTTC. This sequence encodes CASSRDWTYEQYF.

This clone was picked up a small number of times. The chain is built from TRBV11-2 and TRBJ1-5; D is unclear. Germline V CDR1 and CDR2: SGHAT, FQNNGV. This CDR3 is 15 amino acids long. V was trimmed by 2 bases and J by 1 base, leaving 9 bases between them. The CDR3 region is CASSLRETSNQPQHF. The CDR3 bases are TGTGCCAGCAGCTTAAGGGAGACGAGCAATCAGCCCCAGCATTTT.

The chain uses TRBV24-1 and TRBJ2-1; a possible D gene is TRBD2 (5 bases). V was trimmed by 1 base and J by 12 bases, leaving 12 bases between them. From germline, CDR1 is KGHDR and CDR2 SFDVKD. The CDR3 runs 13 residues. The CDR3 loop reads CATSDLAAEGQFF. CDR3 nucleotides: TGTGCCACCAGTGATTTAGCGGCAGAAGGGCAGTTCTTC.

V is TRBV6-5 and J is TRBJ2-5; 10 nucleotides agree with TRBD2. From germline, CDR1 is MNHEY and CDR2 SVGAGI. The CDR3 consists of 15 residues. With 2 bases clipped from V and 3 bases from J, the junction kept 3 bases outside the gene matches. CDR3 sequence reads: CASSYRTSGEETQYF. The CDR3 coding sequence is TGTGCCAGCAGTTACAGGACTAGCGGCGAAGAGACCCAGTACTTC.

The chain carries TRBV19 and TRBJ1-4, with 8 bases fitting TRBD1. This CDR3 comprises 14 residues. Per the germline V gene, CDR1 is LNHDA and CDR2 is SQIVND (reference sequence). The trim removed 5 bases at V and 8 bases at J, leaving 7 bases unmatched. CDR3 bases: TGTGCCAGTAGTCCCCAGGGGGCTGGGGAAAAACTGTTTTTT. Its protein is CASSPQGAGEKLFF.

The genes are TRBV7-8 and TRBJ2-7; TRBD1 matches 11 bases. Trimming at V came to 4 bases and at J to 4 bases, leaving 9 bases not matched to a gene. The CDR3 spans 16 residues. Germline assignment: CDR1 SGHVS and CDR2 FQNEAQ. CDR3 sequence: CASSSSPGTGGYEQYF. Written as DNA, the CDR3 is TGTGCCAGCAGCTCCTCCCCCGGGACAGGGGGATACGAGCAGTACTTC. Full variable domain (missing parts from reference TRBV7-8 and TRBJ2-7): GAGVSQSPRYKVAKRGQDVALRCDPISGHVSLFWYQQALGQGPEFLTYFQNEAQLDKSGLPSDRFFAERPEGSVSTLKIQRTQQEDSAVYLCASSSSPGTGGYEQYFGPGTRLTVT.

The V and J genes are TRBV10-3 and TRBJ1-2; D ambiguous. Trimming shortened V by 0 bases and J by 8 bases, and 13 bases separated the two germline ends. This CDR3 is 14 amino acids long. Germline V lookup: CDR1 ENHRY, CDR2 SYGVKD. Written as DNA, the CDR3 is TGTGCCATCAGTGAGTCCAAGTCGAGCGGGGGCTACACCTTC. Its translation is CAISESKSSGGYTF.

The chain has TRBV30 and TRBJ1-6; 7 bases match TRBD1. CDR1 is GTSNPN, CDR2 SVGIG, per germline (reference sequence). V lost 0 bases and J lost 3; bases outside the gene matches: 8. The CDR3 sequence is 17 residues long. CDR3 sequence reads: CAWSVRYGTDYNSPLHF. The CDR3 nucleotides are TGTGCCTGGAGTGTACGATACGGGACAGACTATAATTCACCCCTCCACTTT.

The chain employs TRBV2 and TRBJ2-1; 11 bases are shared with TRBD2. CDR1 SNHLY and CDR2 FYNNEI come from the germline V gene. The trim removed 6 bases at V and 5 bases at J, leaving 12 bases unmatched. The CDR3 runs 17 residues. The CDR3 region has the DNA TGTGCCAGCAGAATAGGTAGGGGGACTAGCGGAGACAATGAGCAGTTCTTC. Protein: CASRIGRGTSGDNEQFF.

A remark on this clone: In the same sample, other DNA sequences code for this CDR3. The chain recombines TRBV11-1 with TRBJ1-1; maybe TRBD1 (6 bases). Trimming left V 5 bases short and J 3 bases short, with 7 bases between. From germline, CDR1 is SGHAT and CDR2 FQDESV (reference sequence). The CDR3 spans 12 residues. CDR3 in amino acids: CASSHRDTEAFF. CDR3 nucleotides: TGTGCCAGCAGCCACAGGGACACTGAAGCTTTCTTT.

The V and J genes are TRBV5-1 and TRBJ2-2; no firm D call. Per the germline V gene, CDR1 is SGHRS and CDR2 is YFSETQ. CDR3 length: 13 amino acids. V shed 0 bases and J shed 5 bases, with 5 bases lying between them. CDR3 nucleotide sequence: TGCGCCAGCAGCTTGGCCTTTACCGGGGAGCTGTTTTTT. Amino acid sequence: CASSLAFTGELFF.

The chain combines TRBV7-3 with TRBJ1-1; D unclear. Trimming stripped 5 bases from V and 1 base from J, with 11 bases between. Germline CDR1 and CDR2: SGHTA and FQGTGA. The CDR3 consists of 14 residues. CDR3 protein: CASSSAPGNTEAFF. CDR3 DNA sequence: TGTGCCAGCAGCAGTGCCCCAGGGAACACTGAAGCTTTCTTT.

The chain employs TRBV19 and TRBJ1-5, with TRBD1 matching over 8 bases. This CDR3 region has 14 residues. The ends lost 10 bases at V and 0 bases at J; junction bases unmatched: 5. The germline gives CDR1 LNHDA, CDR2 SQIVND (reference sequence). The CDR3 loop is CATTDRASNQPQHF. In nucleotides, the CDR3 is TGTGCCACTACGGACAGGGCTAGCAATCAGCCCCAGCATTTT.

The V call is TRBV5-1, the J call TRBJ2-3, with a tentative D call TRBD1 (6 bases). CDR1 is SGHRS, CDR2 YFSETQ, per germline. The V end lost 0 bases, the J end lost 0 bases, and 8 bases lay between the germline ends. This CDR3 has 15 amino acids. The CDR3 protein is CASSLEGDSTDTQYF. The CDR3 nucleotides are TGCGCCAGCAGCTTGGAGGGGGATAGCACAGATACGCAGTATTTT. Using reference TRBV5-1 and TRBJ2-3 for the parts outside the CDR3, the full variable domain is KAGVTQTPRYLIKTRGQQVTLSCSPISGHRSVSWYQQTPGQGLQFLFEYFSETQRNKGNFPGRFSGRQFSNSRSEMNVSTLELGDSALYLCASSLEGDSTDTQYFGPGTRLTVL.